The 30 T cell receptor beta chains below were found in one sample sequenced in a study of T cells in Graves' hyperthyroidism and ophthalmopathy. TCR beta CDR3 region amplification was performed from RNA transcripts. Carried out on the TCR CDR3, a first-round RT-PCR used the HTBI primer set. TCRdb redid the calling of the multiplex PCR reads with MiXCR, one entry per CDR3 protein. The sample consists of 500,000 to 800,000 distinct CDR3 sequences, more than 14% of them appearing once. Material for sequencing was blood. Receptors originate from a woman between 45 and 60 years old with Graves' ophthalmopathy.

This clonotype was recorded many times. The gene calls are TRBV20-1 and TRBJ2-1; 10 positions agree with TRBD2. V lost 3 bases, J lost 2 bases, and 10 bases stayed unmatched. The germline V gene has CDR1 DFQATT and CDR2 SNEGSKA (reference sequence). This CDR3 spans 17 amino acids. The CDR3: CSARGGALAGAYNEQFF. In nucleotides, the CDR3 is TGCAGTGCTAGGGGGGGTGCTCTAGCGGGAGCCTACAATGAGCAGTTCTTC.

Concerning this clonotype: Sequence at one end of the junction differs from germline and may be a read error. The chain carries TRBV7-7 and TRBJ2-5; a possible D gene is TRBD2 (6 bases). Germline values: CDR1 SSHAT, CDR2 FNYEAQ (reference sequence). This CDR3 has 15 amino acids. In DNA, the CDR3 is TGTGCTAGCAGCTCCTGGCGGGGCGACCAAGAGACCCAGTACTTC. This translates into CASSSWRGDQETQYF.

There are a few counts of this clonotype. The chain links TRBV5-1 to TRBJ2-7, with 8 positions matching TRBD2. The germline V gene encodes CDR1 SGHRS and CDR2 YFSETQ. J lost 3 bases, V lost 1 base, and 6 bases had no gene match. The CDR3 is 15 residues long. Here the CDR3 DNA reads TGCGCCAGCAGCTTGACCGGGAGGGCCATCTACGAGCAGTACTTC. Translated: CASSLTGRAIYEQYF.

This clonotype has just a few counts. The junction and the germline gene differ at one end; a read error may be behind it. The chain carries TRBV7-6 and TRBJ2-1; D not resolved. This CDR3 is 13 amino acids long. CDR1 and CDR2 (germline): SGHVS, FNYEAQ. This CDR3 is CASSLAEYIEQFF. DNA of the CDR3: TGTGCCAGCAGCTTAGCCGAGTACATTGAGCAGTTCTTC.

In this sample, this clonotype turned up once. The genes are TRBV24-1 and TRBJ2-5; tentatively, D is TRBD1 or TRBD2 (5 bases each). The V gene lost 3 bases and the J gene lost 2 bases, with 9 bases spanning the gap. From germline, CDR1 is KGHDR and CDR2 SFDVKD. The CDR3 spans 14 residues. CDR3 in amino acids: CATSDPGRQETQYF. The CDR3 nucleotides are TGTGCCACCAGTGATCCGGGACGACAAGAGACCCAGTACTTC.

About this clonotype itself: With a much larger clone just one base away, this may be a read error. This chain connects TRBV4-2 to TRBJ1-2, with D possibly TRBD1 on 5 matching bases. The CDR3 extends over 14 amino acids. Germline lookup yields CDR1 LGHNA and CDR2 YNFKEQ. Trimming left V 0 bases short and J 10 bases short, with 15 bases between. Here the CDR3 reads CASSQERGFVDYTF. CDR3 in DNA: TGTGCCAGCAGCCAAGAGCGGGGGTTTGTTGACTACACCTTC.

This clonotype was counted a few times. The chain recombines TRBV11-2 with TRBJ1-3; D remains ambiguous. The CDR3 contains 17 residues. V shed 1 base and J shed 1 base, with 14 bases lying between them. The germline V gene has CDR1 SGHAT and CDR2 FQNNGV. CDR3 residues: CASSLVLGFGSGNTIYF. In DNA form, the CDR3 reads TGTGCCAGCAGCTTAGTCCTGGGGTTCGGTTCTGGAAACACCATATATTTT. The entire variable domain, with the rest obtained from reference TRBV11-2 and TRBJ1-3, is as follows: EAGVAQSPRYKIIEKRQSVAFWCNPISGHATLYWYQQILGQGPKLLIQFQNNGVVDDSQLPKDRFSAERLKGVDSTLKIQPAKLEDSAVYLCASSLVLGFGSGNTIYFGEGSWLTVV.

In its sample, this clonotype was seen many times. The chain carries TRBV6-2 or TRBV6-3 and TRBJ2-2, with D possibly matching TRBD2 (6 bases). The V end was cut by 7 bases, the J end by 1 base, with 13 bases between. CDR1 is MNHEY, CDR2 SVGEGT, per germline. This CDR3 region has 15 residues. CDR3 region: CASNQGLLNTGELFF. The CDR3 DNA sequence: TGTGCCAGCAACCAGGGACTGCTGAACACCGGGGAGCTGTTTTTT.

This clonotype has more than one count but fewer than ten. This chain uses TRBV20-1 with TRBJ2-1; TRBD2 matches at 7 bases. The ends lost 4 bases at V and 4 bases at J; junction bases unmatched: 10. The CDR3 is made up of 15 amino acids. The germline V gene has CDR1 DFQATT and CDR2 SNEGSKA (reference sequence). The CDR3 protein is CSATRGLAAYNEQFF. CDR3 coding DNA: TGCAGTGCTACCAGAGGGCTAGCGGCTTACAATGAGCAGTTCTTC.

CDR3 loop: CASRTRPGGTDTQYF. CDR3 in DNA: TGTGCCAGTAGAACCCGTCCGGGGGGCACAGATACGCAGTATTTT. V and J are TRBV19 and TRBJ2-3, with TRBD2 as a possible D gene (6 bases). Germline lookup yields CDR1 LNHDA and CDR2 SQIVND (reference sequence). The CDR3 is 15 amino acids. Deletions cut 6 bases from V and 1 base from J, with 14 bases between.

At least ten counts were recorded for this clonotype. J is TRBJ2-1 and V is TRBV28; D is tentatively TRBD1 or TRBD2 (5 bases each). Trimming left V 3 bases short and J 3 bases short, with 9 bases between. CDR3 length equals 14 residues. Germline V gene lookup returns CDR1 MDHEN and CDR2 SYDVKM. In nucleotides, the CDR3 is TGTGCCAGCAGTTTGGGACCATTCTACAATGAGCAGTTCTTC. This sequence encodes CASSLGPFYNEQFF.

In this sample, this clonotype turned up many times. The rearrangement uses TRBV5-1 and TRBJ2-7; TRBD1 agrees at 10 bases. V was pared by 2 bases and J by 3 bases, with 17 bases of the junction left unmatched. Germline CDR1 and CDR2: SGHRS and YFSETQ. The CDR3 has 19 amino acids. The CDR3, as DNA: TGCGCCAGCAGCTTACCGTCCGGGACAGGGGTCACCCCCTTCTACGAGCAGTACTTC. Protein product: CASSLPSGTGVTPFYEQYF.

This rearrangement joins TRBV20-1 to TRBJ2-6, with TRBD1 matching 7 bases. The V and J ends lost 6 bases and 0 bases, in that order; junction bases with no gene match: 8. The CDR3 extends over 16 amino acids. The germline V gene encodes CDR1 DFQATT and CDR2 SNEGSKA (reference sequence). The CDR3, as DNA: TGCAGTGCAAGGGGGCGCGTCCCCTCTGGGGCCAACGTCCTGACTTTC. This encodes CSARGRVPSGANVLTF.

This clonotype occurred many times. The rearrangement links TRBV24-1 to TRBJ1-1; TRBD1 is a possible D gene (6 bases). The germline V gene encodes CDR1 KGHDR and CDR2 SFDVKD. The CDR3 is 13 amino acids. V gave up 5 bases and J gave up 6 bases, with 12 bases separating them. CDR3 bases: TGTGCCACCAGTGGGGGGGCTGTGGCTGAAGCTTTCTTT. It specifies CATSGGAVAEAFF.

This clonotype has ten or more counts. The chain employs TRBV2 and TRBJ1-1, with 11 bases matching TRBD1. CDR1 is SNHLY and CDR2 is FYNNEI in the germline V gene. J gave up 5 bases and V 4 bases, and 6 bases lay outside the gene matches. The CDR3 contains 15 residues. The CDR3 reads CASSGTGGGYTEAFF. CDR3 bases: TGTGCCAGCAGTGGGACAGGGGGCGGGTATACTGAAGCTTTCTTT.

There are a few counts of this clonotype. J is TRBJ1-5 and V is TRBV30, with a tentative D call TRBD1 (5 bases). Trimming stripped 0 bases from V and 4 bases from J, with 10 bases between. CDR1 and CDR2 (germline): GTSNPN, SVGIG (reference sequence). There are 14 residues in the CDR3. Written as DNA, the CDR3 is TGTGCCTGGAGTGTAGCATCAGGGAATCAGCCCCAGCATTTT. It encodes CAWSVASGNQPQHF.

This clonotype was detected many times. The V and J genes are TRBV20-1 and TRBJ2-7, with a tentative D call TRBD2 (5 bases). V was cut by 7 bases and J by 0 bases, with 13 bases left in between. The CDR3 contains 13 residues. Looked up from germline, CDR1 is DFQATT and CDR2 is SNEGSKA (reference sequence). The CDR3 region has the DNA TGCAGTGTCCCTGGACTCAGCTCCTACGAGCAGTACTTC. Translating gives CSVPGLSSYEQYF.

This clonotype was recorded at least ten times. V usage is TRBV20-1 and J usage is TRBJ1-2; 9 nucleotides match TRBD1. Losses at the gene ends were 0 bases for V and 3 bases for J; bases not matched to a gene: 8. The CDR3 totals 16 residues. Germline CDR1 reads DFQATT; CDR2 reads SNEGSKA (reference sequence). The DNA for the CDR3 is TGCAGTGCTAGAGATTCACAGGGGGCTCAGTACTATGGCTACACCTTC. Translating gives CSARDSQGAQYYGYTF.

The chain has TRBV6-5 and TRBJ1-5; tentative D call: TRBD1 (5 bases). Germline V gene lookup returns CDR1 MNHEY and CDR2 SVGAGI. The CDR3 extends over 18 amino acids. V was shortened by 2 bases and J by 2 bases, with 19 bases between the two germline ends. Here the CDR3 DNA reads TGTGCCAGCAGTTACCCCGAACAGGACTTCGGGTGCAATCAGCCCCAGCATTTT. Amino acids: CASSYPEQDFGCNQPQHF.

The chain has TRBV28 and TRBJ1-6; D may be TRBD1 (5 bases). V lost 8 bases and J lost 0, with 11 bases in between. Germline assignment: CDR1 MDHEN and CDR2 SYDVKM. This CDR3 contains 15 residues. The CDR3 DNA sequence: TGTGCCAGCCTTGAGGGGAGCTCCTATAATTCACCCCTCCACTTT. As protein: CASLEGSSYNSPLHF.

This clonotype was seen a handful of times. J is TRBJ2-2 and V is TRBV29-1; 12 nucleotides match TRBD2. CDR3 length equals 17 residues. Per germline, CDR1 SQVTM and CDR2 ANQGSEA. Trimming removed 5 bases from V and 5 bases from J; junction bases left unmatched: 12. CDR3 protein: CSVLKTSGRFETGELFF. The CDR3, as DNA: TGCAGCGTTCTAAAGACTAGCGGGAGATTTGAAACCGGGGAGCTGTTTTTT.

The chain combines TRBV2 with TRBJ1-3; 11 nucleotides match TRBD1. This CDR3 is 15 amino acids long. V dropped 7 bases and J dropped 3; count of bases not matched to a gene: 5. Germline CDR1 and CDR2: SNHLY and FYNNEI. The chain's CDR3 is CASILDRGLGNTIYF. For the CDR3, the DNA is TGTGCCAGCATTCTGGACAGGGGGCTTGGAAACACCATATATTTT.

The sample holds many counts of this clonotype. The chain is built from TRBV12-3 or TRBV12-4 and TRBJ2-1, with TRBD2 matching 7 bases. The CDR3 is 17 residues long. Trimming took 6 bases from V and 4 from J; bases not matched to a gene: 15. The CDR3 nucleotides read TGTGCCAGCAGCACAGCCCGACTAGCATCCGGTTACAATGAGCAGTTCTTC. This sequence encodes CASSTARLASGYNEQFF.

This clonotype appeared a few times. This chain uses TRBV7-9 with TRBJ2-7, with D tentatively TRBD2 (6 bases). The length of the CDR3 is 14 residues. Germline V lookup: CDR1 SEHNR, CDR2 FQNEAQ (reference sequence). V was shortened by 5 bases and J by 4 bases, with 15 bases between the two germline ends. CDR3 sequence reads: CASSRDLGLYEQYF. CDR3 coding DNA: TGTGCCAGCAGCCGGGACTTGGGTTTATACGAGCAGTACTTC.

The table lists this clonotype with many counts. The CDR3 here is CASSVDGRAYQETQYF. CDR3 coding DNA: TGTGCCAGCAGCGTAGACGGCAGGGCCTACCAAGAGACCCAGTACTTC. The V call is TRBV9, the J call TRBJ2-5; D possibly corresponds to TRBD1 (5 bases). Trimming shortened V by 0 bases and J by 0 bases, and 12 bases separated the two germline ends. The CDR3 spans 16 residues. Germline V lookup: CDR1 SGDLS, CDR2 YYNGEE.

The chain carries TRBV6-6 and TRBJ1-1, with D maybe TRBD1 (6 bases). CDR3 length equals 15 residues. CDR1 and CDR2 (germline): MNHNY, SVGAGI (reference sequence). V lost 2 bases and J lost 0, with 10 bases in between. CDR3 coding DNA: TGTGCCAGCAGTTACGGGGGCCTTATGAACACTGAAGCTTTCTTT. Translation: CASSYGGLMNTEAFF.

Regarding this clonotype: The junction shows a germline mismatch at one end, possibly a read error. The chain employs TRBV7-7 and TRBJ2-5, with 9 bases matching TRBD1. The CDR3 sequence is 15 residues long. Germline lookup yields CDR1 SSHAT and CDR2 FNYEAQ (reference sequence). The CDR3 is CASSSQTGGLETQYF. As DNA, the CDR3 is TGTGCTAGCAGCTCGCAAACAGGGGGCTTAGAGACCCAGTACTTC.

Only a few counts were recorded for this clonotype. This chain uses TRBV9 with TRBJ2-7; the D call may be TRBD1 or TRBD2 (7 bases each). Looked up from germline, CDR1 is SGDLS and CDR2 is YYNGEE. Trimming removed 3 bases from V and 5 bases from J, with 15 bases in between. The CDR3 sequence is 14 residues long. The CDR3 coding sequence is TGTGCCAGCAGCGCAGGGGGGGGTAGCGACGAGCAGTACTTC. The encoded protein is CASSAGGGSDEQYF.

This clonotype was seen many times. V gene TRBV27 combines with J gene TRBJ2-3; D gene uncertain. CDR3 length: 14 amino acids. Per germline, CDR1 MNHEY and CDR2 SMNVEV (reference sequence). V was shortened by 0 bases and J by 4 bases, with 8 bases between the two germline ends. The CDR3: CASSLSLGADTQYF. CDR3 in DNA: TGTGCCAGCAGTTTATCCCTTGGGGCAGATACGCAGTATTTT.

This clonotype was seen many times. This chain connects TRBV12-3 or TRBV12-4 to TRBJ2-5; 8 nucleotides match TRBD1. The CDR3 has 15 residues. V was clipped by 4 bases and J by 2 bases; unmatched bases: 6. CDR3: CASSWSGGRQETQYF. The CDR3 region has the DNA TGTGCCAGCAGTTGGTCAGGGGGCAGGCAAGAGACCCAGTACTTC.